One TCR beta chain is described in this entry. The data were obtained in a study of blood T cell repertoires in COVID-19. Study processing details: Estimates of nucleated cell counts were drawn from the amplification of reference gene primers. Some clones are missing from TCRdb's copy, which holds only in-frame ones; the method was immunoSEQ multiplex PCR. V and J calls and clone size are as listed in that table; D and trimming were resolved from the DNA. The table includes about 110,000 clones, around 82% detected once. The germline V gene encodes CDR1 SGDLS and CDR2 YYNGEE. The CDR3 is 14 residues long. Trimming cost V 4 bases and J 0 bases, with 8 bases left between them.

V and J are TRBV9 and TRBJ1-3; a weak D match, TRBD1 (5 bases). This TCR derives from a woman in her fifties or sixties with acute or convalescent COVID-19. The sequenced material came from peripheral blood. CDR3 protein: CASSPDSSGNTIYF. The CDR3 DNA follows: TGTGCCAGCAGCCCCGACAGCTCTGGAAACACCATATATTTT.